The 12 T cell receptor beta chains reported below all come from one sample, sequenced in a study of blood T cell repertoires in COVID-19. Profiling relied on immunoSEQ multiplex PCR, and the TCRdb table lists in-frame clones only, not all of them. Here the sample spans 85,000 to 90,000 clones, roughly 86% being singletons. The specimen sequenced was peripheral blood. The receptors stem from a human donor in a cohort sampled during active COVID-19.

J is TRBJ2-5 and V is TRBV29-1; D might be TRBD1 (6 bases). Trimming removed 6 bases from V and 5 bases from J, with 16 bases in between. The CDR3 runs 13 residues. Germline-derived CDR1 and CDR2 are SQVTM and ANQGSEA. The CDR3 reads CSVQAGDRETQYF. CDR3 DNA: TGCAGCGTGCAAGCAGGGGACCGGGAGACCCAGTACTTC. Looking up the rest from reference TRBV29-1 and TRBJ2-5 gives the full variable domain: SAVISQKPSRDICQRGTSLTIQCQVDSQVTMMFWYRQQPGQSLTLIATANQGSEATYESGFVIDKFPISRPNLTFSTLTVSNMSPEDSSIYLCSVQAGDRETQYFGPGTRLLVL.

The chain carries TRBV5-6 and TRBJ2-7, with D perhaps TRBD2 (6 bases). In germline, CDR1 is SGHDT, CDR2 YYEEEE. V lost 0 bases and J 1 base, leaving 14 bases between the germline ends. The CDR3 contains 16 residues. DNA for the CDR3: TGTGCCAGCAGCTTGGAAGGAGTGGCGGGGTCCTACGAGCAGTACTTC. Translating it yields CASSLEGVAGSYEQYF.

This chain connects TRBV6-2 or TRBV6-3 to TRBJ1-1, with 8 bases aligning to TRBD1. Trimming cost V 2 bases and J 9 bases; bases outside gene matches: 11. This CDR3 is 15 amino acids long. Germline CDR1 and CDR2: MNHEY and SVGEGT. CDR3 amino acids: CASSYPPGQGGKAFF. The CDR3 DNA is TGTGCCAGCAGTTACCCTCCCGGACAGGGAGGAAAAGCTTTCTTT.

This sequence joins TRBV6-6 and TRBJ2-1, with D possibly TRBD1 on 5 matching bases. This CDR3 has 13 residues. CDR1 is MNHNY and CDR2 is SVGAGI in the germline V gene (reference sequence). V lost 8 bases, J lost 0 bases, and 8 bases lay in between. The DNA of the CDR3 is TGTGCCAGCTCCCAGGGCTCCTACAATGAGCAGTTCTTC. It codes for CASSQGSYNEQFF.

The chain uses TRBV29-1 and TRBJ1-4; TRBD1 matches at 10 bases. V gave up 4 bases and J gave up 12 bases; unmatched junction bases: 8. The germline V gene has CDR1 SQVTM and CDR2 ANQGSEA. This CDR3 contains 13 residues. The CDR3 DNA reads as TGCAGCGTTGCGGTGACAGGGGGCGGTGAACTGTTTTTT. Its translation: CSVAVTGGGELFF.

The gene calls are TRBV7-2 and TRBJ2-1, with 7 bases matching TRBD1. This CDR3 spans 13 amino acids. The trim removed 4 bases at V and 6 bases at J, leaving 3 bases unmatched. Germline V gene lookup returns CDR1 SGHTA and CDR2 FQGNSA. The CDR3 reads CASSSDRSNEQFF. In DNA, the CDR3 is TGTGCCAGCAGCTCGGACAGGAGCAATGAGCAGTTCTTC. Complete variable domain (other parts from reference TRBV7-2 and TRBJ2-1): GAGVSQSPSNKVTEKGKDVELRCDPISGHTALYWYRQSLGQGLEFLIYFQGNSAPDKSGLPSDRFSAERTGGSVSTLTIQRTQQEDSAVYLCASSSDRSNEQFFGPGTRLTVL.

V usage is TRBV27 and J usage is TRBJ2-1, with 8 nucleotides matching TRBD1. The V gene's germline CDR1 is MNHEY and CDR2 SMNVEV (reference sequence). The CDR3 has 15 residues. V dropped 2 bases and J dropped 1; count of bases not matched to a gene: 1. The CDR3 coding sequence is TGTGCCAGCAGTTTACAGGGGGCATCCTACAATGAGCAGTTCTTC. It translates to CASSLQGASYNEQFF.

The chain links TRBV5-4 to TRBJ2-5; the D gene is possibly TRBD2 (6 bases). CDR1 and CDR2 from the germline V gene are SGHNT and YYREEE (reference sequence). Trimming left V 3 bases short and J 10 bases short, with 13 bases between. This CDR3 is 12 amino acids long. The CDR3 sequence: CASSSGLTDQYF. As DNA, the CDR3 is TGTGCCAGCAGCTCGGGACTTACGGACCAGTACTTC. Looking up the rest from reference TRBV5-4 and TRBJ2-5 gives the full variable domain: ETGVTQSPTHLIKTRGQQVTLRCSSQSGHNTVSWYQQALGQGPQFIFQYYREEENGRGNFPPRFSGLQFPNYSSELNVNALELDDSALYLCASSSGLTDQYFGPGTRLLVL.

This chain uses TRBV4-3 with TRBJ1-1; unclear D gene. V shed 0 bases and J shed 4 bases, with 18 bases lying between them. The CDR3 covers 17 residues. Germline V gives CDR1 LGHNA, CDR2 YSLEER. In DNA, the CDR3 is TGCGCCAGCAGCCAAGATACGGGGTGGGGAGTGGGCACTGAAGCTTTCTTT. Its translation is CASSQDTGWGVGTEAFF.

Here the CDR3 DNA reads TGTGCCAGTAGTAATGCGGCTAGCGGGTACGAGCAGTACTTC. It yields the protein CASSNAASGYEQYF. The chain has TRBV19 and TRBJ2-7; 8 bases align to TRBD2. The V gene end was trimmed by 4 bases and the J gene end by 4 bases; junction bases not matched to a gene: 6. The CDR3 is made up of 14 amino acids. The germline CDR1 and CDR2 sequences are LNHDA and SQIVND (reference sequence).

The chain couples TRBV5-4 to TRBJ2-3, with a possible D match to TRBD2 (6 bases). Germline loops: CDR1 SGHNT, CDR2 YYREEE (reference sequence). The CDR3 contains 14 residues. V lost 4 bases and J lost 11, with 20 bases in between. DNA of the CDR3: TGTGCCAGCAGCCTGGATAGGATGTCGGGGGAGCAGTATTTT. Translating gives CASSLDRMSGEQYF.

The table lists this clone with a few counts. V and J are TRBV20-1 and TRBJ2-1; no clear D gene. Germline V gene data show CDR1 as DFQATT and CDR2 as SNEGSKA (reference sequence). The CDR3 loop spans 11 amino acids. Trimming left V 3 bases short and J 4 bases short, with 4 bases between. This chain's CDR3 is CSASGYNEQFF. The DNA for the CDR3 is TGCAGTGCTAGCGGGTACAATGAGCAGTTCTTC.